Listed below are T cell receptor beta chains from one sample, sequenced in a study of CD8+CD57+ T cells in acquired aplastic anemia. TCRdb reanalysed the reads using MiXCR and keeps one entry per CDR3 protein. The repertoire holds 250,000 to 350,000 distinct CDR3 sequences, about 56% seen once, with 8% in the top ten. Sequenced sample: sorted CD4+, CD8+, or CD8+CD57+ T cells (not recorded which) from PBMCs. Source of these receptors: a human donor with severe aplastic anemia or a healthy control (not recorded which). The CDR3 runs from the conserved cysteine through the conserved F or W. D genes are given only for firm matches. Size tells how often a clone was seen (once, few, many) or the class of an expanded clone, and some rows leave it out.

TRBV18	TRBJ1-1	NA	NA	CASSPWGQNTEAFF	TGTGCCAGCTCACCATGGGGACAGAACACTGAAGCTTTCTTT
TRBV4-2	TRBJ2-5	TRBD2	many	CASSQDGTGGQETQYF	TGTGCCAGCAGCCAAGATGGTACGGGGGGGCAAGAGACCCAGTACTTC
TRBV24-1	TRBJ2-2	TRBD1	NA	CATSEGGDTGELFF	TGTGCCACCAGTGAAGGGGGCGACACCGGGGAGCTGTTTTTT
TRBV13	TRBJ1-6	NA	NA	CASSLWGKSSPLHF	TGTGCCAGCAGCCTCTGGGGGAAGAGTTCACCCCTCCACTTT
TRBV7-7	TRBJ2-5	TRBD2	once	CASGDTQETQYF	TGTGCTAGCGGGGATACCCAAGAGACCCAGTACTTC
TRBV2	TRBJ1-5	NA	NA	CASRPGTTGQPQHF	TGTGCCAGCAGACCAGGGACGACGGGTCAGCCCCAGCATTTT
TRBV2	TRBJ2-1	TRBD2	many	CASTAGLAGGFRYEQFF	TGTGCCAGCACCGCCGGACTAGCGGGGGGCTTCAGGTATGAGCAGTTCTTC
TRBV20-1	TRBJ2-7	TRBD2	NA	CSAGISGRAYEQYF	TGCAGTGCGGGTATCAGCGGGAGGGCCTACGAGCAGTACTTC
TRBV5-1	TRBJ2-2	TRBD2	NA	CASSLGLADTGELFF	TGCGCCAGCAGCTTGGGACTAGCTGACACCGGGGAGCTGTTTTTT
TRBV7-3	TRBJ2-2	TRBD2	NA	CASSLPPSGGAFGELFF	TGTGCCAGCAGCCTACCCCCTAGCGGGGGGGCCTTCGGGGAGCTGTTTTTT
TRBV20-1	TRBJ1-5	NA	many	CSAKVKGLGSNQPQHF	TGCAGTGCTAAGGTAAAGGGGTTAGGAAGCAATCAGCCCCAGCATTTT
TRBV7-6	TRBJ2-5	TRBD1	NA	CASSRDRRLFF	TGTGCCAGCAGCCGGGACAGACGACTCTTCTTC
TRBV20-1	TRBJ1-1	TRBD1	NA	CRTTGGRHTEAFF	TGCAGGACTACAGGGGGACGCCACACTGAAGCTTTCTTT
TRBV6-1	TRBJ1-4	TRBD1	NA	CASSYLRGTNGKLFF	TGTGCCAGCAGTTACCTCAGGGGGACTAATGGAAAACTGTTTTTT
TRBV5-1	TRBJ1-6	TRBD1	NA	CASSQRTGEPYSPLHF	TGCGCCAGCAGCCAAAGGACAGGGGAACCTTATTCACCCCTCCACTTT
TRBV7-9	TRBJ2-7	TRBD1	few	CASSLAVGQGWHEQYF	TGTGCCAGCAGCTTAGCGGTGGGACAGGGGTGGCACGAGCAGTACTTC
TRBV7-8	TRBJ2-5	NA	many	CASSLRQGFGETQYF	TGTGCCAGCAGCTTACGGCAGGGGTTCGGCGAGACCCAGTACTTC
TRBV20-1	TRBJ2-7	TRBD1	once	CSATPTGVSYEQYF	TGCAGTGCCACTCCGACAGGGGTCTCCTACGAGCAGTACTTC
TRBV19	TRBJ1-5	NA	NA	CASSIGFQSNQPQHF	TGTGCCAGTAGTATCGGGTTTCAGAGCAATCAGCCCCAGCATTTT
TRBV28	TRBJ1-1	NA	many	CASCMIGGNTEAFF	TGTGCCAGCTGCATGATCGGGGGGAACACTGAAGCTTTCTTT
TRBV2	TRBJ2-2	NA	many	CASSEMGGPGELFF	TGTGCCAGCAGTGAGATGGGGGGGCCCGGGGAGCTGTTTTTT
TRBV10-2	TRBJ2-4	TRBD2	many	CASSELINLAGRSNIQYF	TGCGCCAGCAGTGAACTAATAAATCTAGCGGGGAGGTCGAACATTCAGTACTTC
TRBV6-5	TRBJ1-1	TRBD1	once	CASRAGTGYYIEAFF	TGTGCCAGCAGGGCCGGGACAGGGTATTATATTGAAGCTTTCTTT
TRBV5-1	TRBJ2-5	TRBD1	many	CASSIGTGGRETQYF	TGCGCCAGCAGCATCGGGACAGGGGGGCGAGAGACCCAGTACTTC
TRBV29-1	TRBJ2-7	TRBD1	NA	CSVPTGDRTGEQYF	TGCAGCGTTCCCACAGGGGACAGGACGGGGGAGCAGTACTTC
TRBV20-1	TRBJ2-7	NA	NA	CSAPGSSSYEQYF	TGCAGTGCTCCCGGCTCTAGCTCCTACGAGCAGTACTTC
TRBV3-1	TRBJ1-5	NA	few	CASSQVSNQPQHF	TGTGCCAGCAGCCAAGTTAGCAATCAGCCCCAGCATTTT
TRBV14	TRBJ1-2	NA	NA	CASSQRGGYGYTF	TGTGCCAGCAGCCAGAGGGGGGGCTATGGCTACACCTTC
TRBV6-1	TRBJ1-1	TRBD1	NA	CASSEEARGEAFF	TGTGCCAGCAGTGAAGAGGCCAGGGGGGAAGCTTTCTTT
TRBV25-1	TRBJ2-5	NA	NA	CASSDEVDEETQYF	TGTGCCAGCAGTGATGAGGTGGATGAAGAGACCCAGTACTTC
TRBV20-1	TRBJ2-7	NA	many	CSAVWGLEQYF	TGCAGTGCTGTTTGGGGCCTCGAGCAGTACTTC
TRBV20-1	TRBJ2-7	TRBD2	NA	CSARDHTSGNYEQYF	TGCAGTGCTAGAGATCATACCAGCGGGAACTACGAGCAGTACTTC
TRBV2	TRBJ1-4	TRBD1	many	CASGQGGEKLFF	TGTGCCAGTGGACAGGGAGGTGAAAAACTGTTTTTT
TRBV12-3/TRBV12-4	TRBJ2-7	NA	NA	CASTLQGTYEQYF	TGTGCCAGCACCTTACAGGGCACCTACGAGCAGTACTTC
TRBV29-1	TRBJ1-1	TRBD1	NA	CSVAGQGSSTEAFF	TGCAGCGTTGCGGGACAGGGTTCGAGCACTGAAGCTTTCTTT
TRBV2	TRBJ2-7	NA	NA	CAISEQGGAKEQYF	TGTGCCATCAGTGAACAAGGGGGGGCGAAAGAGCAGTACTTC
TRBV7-9	TRBJ1-2	NA	NA	CASSLQENYGYTF	TGTGCCAGCAGCCTACAGGAGAACTATGGCTACACCTTC
TRBV3-1	TRBJ2-3	NA	many	CASSQAGYTDTQYF	TGTGCCAGCAGCCAAGCGGGATACACAGATACGCAGTATTTT
TRBV7-8	TRBJ2-7	TRBD2	few	CASRGGGLENEQYF	TGTGCCAGCCGGGGCGGGGGGCTCGAAAACGAGCAGTACTTC
TRBV19	TRBJ1-3	NA	once	CASSSGPSSGNTIYF	TGTGCCAGTAGTTCGGGCCCCAGCTCTGGAAACACCATATATTTT
TRBV11-1	TRBJ1-5	NA	NA	CASSQTDSNQPQHF	TGCGCCAGCAGCCAAACAGATAGCAATCAGCCCCAGCATTTT
TRBV19	TRBJ2-5	TRBD1	NA	CASGTTGGQETQYF	TGTGCCAGTGGAACAACAGGGGGGCAAGAGACCCAGTACTTC
TRBV2	TRBJ1-1	NA	NA	CASMATSGGAFF	TGTGCCAGCATGGCCACTAGCGGGGGGGCTTTCTTT
TRBV9	TRBJ2-3	TRBD1	NA	CASSSQGVGTDTQYF	TGTGCCAGCAGCTCACAGGGGGTTGGCACAGATACGCAGTATTTT
TRBV11-1	TRBJ2-5	NA	many	CASRVGQGYQETQYF	TGTGCCAGCAGGGTTGGTCAGGGCTACCAAGAGACCCAGTACTTC
TRBV12-3/TRBV12-4	TRBJ1-6	NA	many	CASSLESGYNSPLHF	TGTGCCAGCAGTTTAGAGTCAGGGTATAATTCACCCCTCCACTTT
TRBV25-1	TRBJ2-7	NA	NA	CASSESGAADEQYF	TGTGCCAGCAGTGAATCGGGAGCAGCAGACGAGCAGTACTTC
TRBV12-3/TRBV12-4	TRBJ2-7	TRBD2	NA	CASSQSTGGAASEQYF	TGTGCCAGCAGCCAGTCCACCGGGGGGGCTGCTAGTGAGCAGTACTTC
TRBV9	TRBJ2-7	TRBD1	NA	CASSPTGGRF	TGTGCCAGCAGCCCTACAGGGGGCCGTTTC
TRBV20-1	TRBJ1-6	NA	once	CSARHRRQVWCSPLHF	TGCAGTGCCCGACACAGACGTCAGGTTTGGTGTTCACCCCTCCACTTT
TRBV6-5	TRBJ1-1	NA	many	CASSYSDVGTEAFF	TGTGCCAGCAGTTACTCGGATGTTGGAACTGAAGCTTTCTTT
TRBV2	TRBJ2-3	TRBD2	NA	CASSYSSLPSGSTDTQYF	TGTGCCAGCAGTTACTCGTCTTTGCCTAGCGGGAGCACAGATACGCAGTATTTT
TRBV14	TRBJ1-3	NA	NA	CATSHLGGPTSGNTIYF	TGTGCCACTTCTCACTTGGGGGGCCCGACCTCTGGAAACACCATATATTTT
TRBV11-3	TRBJ2-1	TRBD2	NA	CASGPKSGGLHEQFF	TGTGCCAGCGGCCCGAAAAGCGGGGGACTGCATGAGCAGTTCTTC
TRBV20-1	TRBJ2-1	TRBD2	NA	CSARDLAGNEQFF	TGCAGTGCTAGAGACCTAGCGGGCAATGAGCAGTTCTTC
TRBV5-1	TRBJ2-2	TRBD2	NA	CASSNAGGRDTGELFF	TGCGCCAGCAGCAACGCGGGGGGGAGGGACACCGGGGAGCTGTTTTTT
TRBV5-1	TRBJ2-1	TRBD2	NA	CASSPRTSGDNEQFF	TGCGCCAGCAGCCCACGGACTAGCGGAGACAATGAGCAGTTCTTC
TRBV28	TRBJ2-2	NA	NA	CATSVWAGRNTGELFF	TGTGCCACCTCAGTTTGGGCGGGGCGTAATACCGGGGAGCTGTTTTTT
TRBV10-3	TRBJ2-5	TRBD1	NA	CAISGGQGETQYF	TGTGCCATCAGTGGGGGACAGGGAGAGACCCAGTACTTC